The next 16 T cell receptor beta chains were all read from a single sample in a study of blood T cells in healthy people across ages. Alongside a J-beta primer mix, a sample-barcoded 5' primer served in a second PCR lasting about 6 to 11 cycles. One entry per CDR3 protein, called by TCRdb with MiXCR from the 5' RACE reads. The sample lists about 1.8 million distinct CDR3 sequences; around half were seen once. Sequences were obtained from blood. These receptors were collected from a woman aged 40-49 years in good health.

V is TRBV6-1 and J is TRBJ2-6; possible D gene TRBD2, 6 bases. The CDR3 runs to 19 residues. Per germline, CDR1 MNHNS and CDR2 SASEGT. V was trimmed by 6 bases and J by 0 bases, leaving 21 bases between them. The DNA for the CDR3 is TGTGCCAGCAGATTCAATCCGGGACTCCATCTCTCTGGGGCCAACGTCCTGACTTTC. It encodes CASRFNPGLHLSGANVLTF.

This clonotype was counted ten times or more. V and J are TRBV24-1 and TRBJ2-1, with 9 bases lining up with TRBD1. Germline lookup yields CDR1 KGHDR and CDR2 SFDVKD. V lost 8 bases, J lost 7 bases, and 8 bases stayed unmatched. The CDR3 has 14 amino acids. CDR3 DNA sequence: TGTGCCACCACGGACAGGGGTCGGGGGAATGAGCAGTTCTTC. This translates into CATTDRGRGNEQFF.

This clonotype was counted a few times. The J gene is TRBJ2-5, the V gene TRBV12-3 or TRBV12-4, with unresolved D. Trimming stripped 1 base from V and 5 bases from J, with 11 bases between. This CDR3 is built from 14 residues. The CDR3 DNA reads as TGTGCCAGCAGTTTAGTAGGATCGTTCGAGACCCAGTACTTC. This gives the protein CASSLVGSFETQYF.

The chain links TRBV20-1 to TRBJ1-2, with 9 bases aligning to TRBD1. V was clipped by 6 bases and J by 6 bases; unmatched bases: 8. Germline lookup yields CDR1 DFQATT and CDR2 SNEGSKA (reference sequence). CDR3 length: 13 amino acids. DNA of the CDR3: TGCAGTGCCACACAGGGGGCGGAGCATGGCTACACCTTC. It is translated as CSATQGAEHGYTF.

Points on this clonotype: One junction end disagrees with the germline gene, perhaps due to a read error. The chain couples TRBV6-1 to TRBJ2-5; D is unresolved. The CDR3 spans 14 residues. Per germline, CDR1 MNHNS and CDR2 SASEGT. CDR3 sequence reads: CASSSVIVQETRYF. CDR3 in DNA: TGTGCCAGCAGTTCGGTTATTGTTCAAGAGACCCGGTACTTC.

This chain links TRBV20-1 with TRBJ1-2; D uncertain. The germline CDR1 and CDR2 sequences are DFQATT and SNEGSKA (reference sequence). Trimming took off 0 bases at V and 5 bases at J, with 4 bases between the two ends. The CDR3 consists of 11 residues. The CDR3 DNA reads TGCAGTGCTAGAGAACAGTATGGCTACACCTTC. Amino acids: CSAREQYGYTF.

The chain uses TRBV7-2 and TRBJ2-7, with D possibly TRBD1 on 6 matching bases. The end of the DNA is better explained by TRBJ2-5, so the J call may be wrong. The CDR3 contains 16 residues. The germline gives CDR1 SGHTA, CDR2 FQGNSA. The CDR3 is CASSQRAGAEKETQYF. The DNA of the CDR3 is TGTGCCAGCAGCCAGAGAGCAGGGGCCGAGAAAGAGACCCAGTACTTC.

The chain joins TRBV4-2 to TRBJ1-2; 7 nucleotides match TRBD1. CDR3 length equals 15 residues. CDR1 is LGHNA and CDR2 is YNFKEQ in the germline V gene. V was pared by 2 bases and J by 6 bases, with 9 bases of the junction left unmatched. CDR3 nucleotide sequence: TGTGCCAGCAGCCAATCCTCGACAGGGTCGGATGGCTACACCTTC. It codes for CASSQSSTGSDGYTF.

V usage is TRBV4-3 and J usage is TRBJ2-4, with D perhaps being TRBD1 or TRBD2 (5 bases each). This CDR3 has 16 residues. Germline V gene lookup returns CDR1 LGHNA and CDR2 YSLEER. Trimming took 1 base from V and 7 from J, leaving 17 bases between them. The CDR3 bases are TGCGCCAGCAGCCAAGGAGGTCTGGGGGTGGAGAACATTCAGTACTTC. This encodes CASSQGGLGVENIQYF.

V is TRBV9 and J is TRBJ1-2, with 9 bases identical to TRBD1. The CDR3 runs to 15 residues. Germline-derived CDR1 and CDR2 are SGDLS and YYNGEE. Trimming removed 4 bases from V and 7 bases from J; junction bases left unmatched: 11. CDR3 sequence (DNA): TGTGCCAGCAGCCTCACTACAGGGGGCCCCCCTGGCTACACCTTC. Translated, it gives CASSLTTGGPPGYTF.

This chain joins TRBV20-1 and TRBJ1-5, with a weak D call TRBD1 (5 bases). The CDR3 runs to 15 residues. The germline gives CDR1 DFQATT, CDR2 SNEGSKA (reference sequence). V shed 4 bases and J shed 4 bases, with 17 bases lying between them. As DNA, the CDR3 is TGCAGTGCTAACCCGGCACGGGGGGAAAATCAGCCCCAGCATTTT. Translating gives CSANPARGENQPQHF.

The chain combines TRBV29-1 with TRBJ2-3; the match to TRBD1 covers 9 bases. V lost 6 bases, J lost 4 bases, and 8 bases stayed unmatched. The CDR3 runs to 14 residues. Germline-derived CDR1 and CDR2 are SQVTM and ANQGSEA. This CDR3 reads CSVAGTGSADTQYF. CDR3 nucleotide sequence: TGCAGCGTCGCCGGGACAGGGAGCGCAGATACGCAGTATTTT.

Only a few counts were recorded for this clonotype. The chain has TRBV15 and TRBJ2-7, with D uncertain. V lost 0 bases and J 5 bases, leaving 14 bases between the germline ends. Germline V lookup: CDR1 LNHNV, CDR2 YYDKDF (reference sequence). The CDR3 loop spans 15 amino acids. The CDR3 DNA is TGTGCCACCAGCAGAGATTTGGCGCAGGCTAACGAGCAGTACTTC. It specifies CATSRDLAQANEQYF.

This chain joins TRBV24-1 and TRBJ2-3, with TRBD1 as a possible D gene (6 bases). This CDR3 region has 17 residues. The V gene lost 2 bases and the J gene lost 0 bases, with 14 bases spanning the gap. Germline lookup yields CDR1 KGHDR and CDR2 SFDVKD. In DNA form, the CDR3 reads TGTGCCACCAGTGATTCGCGGCAGGGGTTTAGCACAGATACGCAGTATTTT. It codes for CATSDSRQGFSTDTQYF.

This clonotype was detected only a few times. The chain carries TRBV3-1 and TRBJ2-3; D is perhaps TRBD1 or TRBD2 (5 bases each). The V gene lost 5 bases and the J gene lost 0 bases, with 12 bases spanning the gap. CDR1 and CDR2 (germline): LGHDT, YNNKEL (reference sequence). The CDR3 spans 15 residues. The CDR3 DNA reads as TGTGCCAGCAGCAGGGACGGATTTAGCACAGATACGCAGTATTTT. Translated, it gives CASSRDGFSTDTQYF.

In this sample, this clonotype turned up many times. The V and J genes are TRBV7-2 and TRBJ2-5; the match to TRBD2 covers 7 bases. In germline, CDR1 is SGHTA, CDR2 FQGNSA. The CDR3 totals 14 residues. Trimming at V came to 0 bases and at J to 5 bases, leaving 3 bases not matched to a gene. This chain's CDR3 is CASSLAGSGETQYF. The CDR3 DNA reads TGTGCCAGCAGCTTAGCGGGTAGCGGGGAGACCCAGTACTTC. The complete variable domain, with remaining parts taken from reference TRBV7-2 and TRBJ2-5, reads GAGVSQSPSNKVTEKGKDVELRCDPISGHTALYWYRQSLGQGLEFLIYFQGNSAPDKSGLPSDRFSAERTGGSVSTLTIQRTQQEDSAVYLCASSLAGSGETQYFGPGTRLLVL.